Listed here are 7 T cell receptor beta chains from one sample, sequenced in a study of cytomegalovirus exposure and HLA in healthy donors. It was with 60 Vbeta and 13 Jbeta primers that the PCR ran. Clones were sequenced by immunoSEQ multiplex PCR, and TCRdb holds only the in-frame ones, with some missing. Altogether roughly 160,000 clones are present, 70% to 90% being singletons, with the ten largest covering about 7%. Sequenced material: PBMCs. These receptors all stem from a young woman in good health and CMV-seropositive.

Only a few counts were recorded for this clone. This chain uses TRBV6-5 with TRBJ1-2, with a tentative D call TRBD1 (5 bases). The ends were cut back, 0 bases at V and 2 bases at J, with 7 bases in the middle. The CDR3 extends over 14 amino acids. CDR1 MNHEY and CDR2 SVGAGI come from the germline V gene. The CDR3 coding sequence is TGTGCCAGCAGTTACTCGCAGGGAAACTATGGCTACACCTTC. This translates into CASSYSQGNYGYTF.

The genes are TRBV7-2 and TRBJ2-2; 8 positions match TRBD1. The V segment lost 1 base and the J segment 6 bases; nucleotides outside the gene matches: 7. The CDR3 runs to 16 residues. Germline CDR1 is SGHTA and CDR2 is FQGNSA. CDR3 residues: CASSLVPGGNAGELFF. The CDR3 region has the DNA TGTGCCAGCAGCTTAGTCCCAGGGGGCAACGCCGGGGAGCTGTTTTTT.

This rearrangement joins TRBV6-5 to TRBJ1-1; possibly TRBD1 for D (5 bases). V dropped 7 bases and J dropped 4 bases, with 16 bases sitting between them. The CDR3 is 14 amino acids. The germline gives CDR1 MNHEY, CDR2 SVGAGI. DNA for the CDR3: TGTGCCAGCATCGACAGTTCAATGACCACTGAAGCTTTCTTT. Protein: CASIDSSMTTEAFF.

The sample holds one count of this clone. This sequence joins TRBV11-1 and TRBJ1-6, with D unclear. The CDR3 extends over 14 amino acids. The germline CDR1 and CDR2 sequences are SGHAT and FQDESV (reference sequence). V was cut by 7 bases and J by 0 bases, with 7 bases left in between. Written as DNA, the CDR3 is TGTGCCAGCACCTCGAGCTCCTATAATTCACCCCTCCACTTT. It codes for CASTSSSYNSPLHF.

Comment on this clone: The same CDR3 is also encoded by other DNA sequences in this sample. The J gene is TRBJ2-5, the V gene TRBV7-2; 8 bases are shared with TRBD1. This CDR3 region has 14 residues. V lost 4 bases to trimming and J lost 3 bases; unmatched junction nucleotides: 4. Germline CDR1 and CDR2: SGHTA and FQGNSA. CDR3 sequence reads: CASSSNRGKETQYF. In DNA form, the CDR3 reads TGTGCCAGCAGCTCCAACAGGGGGAAAGAGACCCAGTACTTC.

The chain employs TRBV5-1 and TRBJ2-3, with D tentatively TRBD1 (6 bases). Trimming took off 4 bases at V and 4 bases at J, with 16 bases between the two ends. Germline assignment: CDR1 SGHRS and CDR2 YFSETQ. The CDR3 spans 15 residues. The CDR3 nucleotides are TGCGCCAGCAGCGGGCTAGATCAGGGGTCAGATACGCAGTATTTT. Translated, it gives CASSGLDQGSDTQYF.

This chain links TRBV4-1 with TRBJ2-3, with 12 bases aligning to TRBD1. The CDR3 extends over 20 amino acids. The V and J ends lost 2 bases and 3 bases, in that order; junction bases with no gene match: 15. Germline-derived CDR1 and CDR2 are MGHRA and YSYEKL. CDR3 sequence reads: CASSQQGQGARVRWTDTQYF. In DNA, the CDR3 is TGCGCCAGCAGCCAACAGGGACAGGGGGCGCGGGTCAGGTGGACAGATACGCAGTATTTT.